The 30 T cell receptor beta chains given below trace back to one sample, sequenced in a study of blood T cells in healthy people across ages. It was with a sample-barcoded 5' primer and a J-beta primer mix that a second PCR of roughly 7 to 12 cycles was run. TCRdb re-analysed the 5' RACE reads in MiXCR, keeping a single row per CDR3 protein. The profile shows hundreds of thousands of distinct CDR3 sequences, roughly 32% of them singletons. Source material: blood. Receptors originate from a woman of 80 years or more in good health.

The genes are TRBV20-1 and TRBJ2-3; possibly TRBD2 for D (6 bases). The V gene lost 3 bases and the J gene lost 4 bases, with 14 bases spanning the gap. Germline V lookup: CDR1 DFQATT, CDR2 SNEGSKA (reference sequence). The CDR3 contains 14 residues. CDR3 loop: CSASLGGDADTQYF. In DNA, the CDR3 is TGCAGTGCTAGTCTTGGAGGGGATGCAGATACGCAGTATTTT.

This clonotype was counted only a few times. The chain uses TRBV6-5 and TRBJ1-2; TRBD1 matches 9 bases. This CDR3 has 16 residues. In germline, CDR1 is MNHEY, CDR2 SVGAGI. V dropped 1 base and J dropped 7; count of bases not matched to a gene: 10. The CDR3 coding sequence is TGTGCCAGCAGTTACTTGGACAGGGGCCTCCGTTTTGGCTACACCTTC. Residues: CASSYLDRGLRFGYTF.

This clonotype appeared many times. A much more abundant neighbour one base away suggests this may be a read error. V is TRBV5-6 and J is TRBJ2-1; possibly TRBD2 for D (5 bases). V dropped 3 bases and J dropped 8 bases, with 15 bases sitting between them. The V gene's germline CDR1 is SGHDT and CDR2 YYEEEE. The CDR3 is 14 amino acids. This CDR3 is CASSCDYYGDEQFF. As DNA, the CDR3 is TGTGCCAGCAGCTGCGACTACTACGGCGATGAGCAGTTCTTC. The full variable domain, in which reference TRBV5-6 and TRBJ2-1 provide the parts outside the CDR3, is DAGVTQSPTHLIKTRGQQVTLRCSPKSGHDTVSWYQQALGQGPQFIFQYYEEEERQRGNFPDRFSGHQFPNYSSELNVNALLLGDSALYLCASSCDYYGDEQFFGPGTRLTVL.

The V gene is TRBV2, the J gene TRBJ2-7, with no clear D. The J call may be incorrect, as the DNA end agrees better with TRBJ2-5. Per germline, CDR1 SNHLY and CDR2 FYNNEI. This CDR3 has 13 amino acids. The DNA of the CDR3 is TGTGCCAGCAAAGAAAGGGCGCCAGAGACCCAGTACTTC. Translated: CASKERAPETQYF.

CDR3 amino acids: CSAMGQGVYSTEAFF. For the CDR3, the DNA is TGCAGTGCTATGGGACAGGGGGTTTATAGCACTGAAGCTTTCTTT. The chain employs TRBV20-1 and TRBJ1-1, with TRBD1 matching 11 bases. This CDR3 is built from 15 residues. The germline gives CDR1 DFQATT, CDR2 SNEGSKA (reference sequence). V lost 4 bases and J lost 4; bases outside the gene matches: 8.

Points on this clonotype: This may stem from a read error, because a much larger clone lies one nucleotide away. The rearrangement links TRBV27 to TRBJ1-5, with D possibly matching TRBD1 (5 bases). Germline CDR1 and CDR2: MNHEY and SMNVEV (reference sequence). V was trimmed by 5 bases and J by 5 bases, leaving 10 bases between them. The CDR3 totals 13 residues. The CDR3 bases are TGTGCCAGCAGTACCACAGGAGATCAGCCCCAGCATTTT. This gives the protein CASSTTGDQPQHF.

CDR3 sequence reads: CASSPRGTGIQPQHF. DNA for the CDR3: TGTGCCAGCTCACCAAGGGGGACAGGGATTCAGCCCCAGCATTTT. J is TRBJ1-5 and V is TRBV18; 9 bases align to TRBD1. The junction had 5 bases not matched to a gene; V was cut back by 2 bases and J by 6 bases. This CDR3 spans 15 amino acids. Looked up from germline, CDR1 is KGHSH and CDR2 is LQKENI. Using reference TRBV18 and TRBJ1-5 for the parts outside the CDR3, the full variable domain is NAGVMQNPRHLVRRRGQEARLRCSPMKGHSHVYWYRQLPEEGLKFMVYLQKENIIDESGMPKERFSAEFPKEGPSILRIQQVVRGDSAAYFCASSPRGTGIQPQHFGDGTRLSIL.

V usage is TRBV5-4 and J usage is TRBJ2-2, with D uncertain. The CDR3 has 15 residues. Germline-derived CDR1 and CDR2 are SGHNT and YYREEE (reference sequence). The ends were cut back, 3 bases at V and 1 base at J, with 10 bases in the middle. CDR3 residues: CASSSVDVNTGELFF. CDR3 coding DNA: TGTGCCAGCAGCTCCGTTGACGTGAACACCGGGGAGCTGTTTTTT.

A note on this clonotype: The junction departs from germline at one end; a sequencing error may be responsible. This chain connects TRBV20-1 to TRBJ1-2, with 7 bases fitting TRBD1. The CDR3 spans 14 residues. CDR1 is DFQATT, CDR2 SNEGSKA, per germline (reference sequence). Here the CDR3 DNA reads TGCAGTGCGAGAGACCTACAGGGGTTCTATGTCTACACCTTC. This encodes CSARDLQGFYVYTF.

The chain couples TRBV12-3 or TRBV12-4 to TRBJ2-2; TRBD2 agrees at 8 bases. This CDR3 has 17 amino acids. V gave up 3 bases and J gave up 6 bases; unmatched junction bases: 12. CDR3 region: CASSFDSGGGLAGELFF. The CDR3 DNA reads TGTGCCAGCAGTTTTGATTCCGGCGGGGGGCTTGCCGGGGAGCTGTTTTTT.

Notes on this clonotype: This may stem from a read error, because a much larger clone lies one nucleotide away. The gene calls are TRBV7-9 and TRBJ2-1; unclear D gene. Germline V lookup: CDR1 SEHNR, CDR2 FQNEAQ (reference sequence). CDR3 length: 13 amino acids. The germline V and J ends were trimmed by 4 bases and 10 bases, with 14 bases remaining between them. The CDR3 sequence is CASSSVRAREQFF. CDR3 sequence (DNA): TGTGCCAGCAGCTCTGTCCGGGCTCGGGAGCAGTTCTTC.

This clonotype was detected many times. The chain uses TRBV27 and TRBJ1-6, with D possibly TRBD1 on 5 matching bases. This CDR3 is built from 14 residues. V lost 6 bases, J lost 7 bases, and 13 bases lay in between. CDR1 and CDR2 from the germline V gene are MNHEY and SMNVEV (reference sequence). The CDR3 coding sequence is TGTGCCAGCAGATACCACGGGGGAAATTCACCCCTCCACTTT. This gives the protein CASRYHGGNSPLHF.

This chain uses TRBV2 with TRBJ1-1, with unresolved D. Germline assignment: CDR1 SNHLY and CDR2 FYNNEI. The CDR3 totals 13 residues. V was pared by 3 bases and J by 6 bases, with 11 bases between. The CDR3 spells CASSEGPWAEAFF. The CDR3 nucleotides are TGTGCCAGCAGTGAGGGCCCTTGGGCTGAAGCTTTCTTT.

This clonotype is medium-sized within its sample. V and J are TRBV7-2 and TRBJ2-5; D gene unclear. Germline V CDR1 and CDR2: SGHTA, FQGNSA. This CDR3 region has 13 residues. V was trimmed by 0 bases and J by 1 base, leaving 3 bases between them. The CDR3 bases are TGTGCCAGCAGCTTAGCTCGCCAAGAGACCCAGTACTTC. This sequence encodes CASSLARQETQYF.

This clonotype was counted ten times or more. CDR3 sequence: CASSVEGSPYNEQFF. CDR3 nucleotides: TGTGCCAGCAGTGTAGAGGGGAGCCCCTACAATGAGCAGTTCTTC. J is TRBJ2-1 and V is TRBV2; either TRBD1 or TRBD2 may fit D (5 bases each). Germline V gives CDR1 SNHLY, CDR2 FYNNEI. CDR3 size: 15 residues. With 4 bases removed from V and 2 bases from J, the gap between germline ends came to 12 bases.

This clonotype showed up many times. The rearrangement joins TRBV15 to TRBJ1-1; maybe TRBD1 (5 bases). This CDR3 contains 14 residues. V was shortened by 2 bases and J by 7 bases, with 14 bases between the two germline ends. The germline CDR1 and CDR2 sequences are LNHNV and YYDKDF (reference sequence). The CDR3 region is CATSRPRGEGEAFF. The CDR3 bases are TGTGCCACCAGCAGACCCCGGGGGGAGGGTGAAGCTTTCTTT.

To note about this clonotype: A much larger clone differs by one base, so this may be a read error. The chain joins TRBV5-1 to TRBJ2-5; D tentatively reads TRBD1 or TRBD2 (6 bases each). From germline, CDR1 is SGHRS and CDR2 YFSETQ. Between the trimmed V and J ends, which lost 0 bases and 11 bases, there was a span of 17 bases. The CDR3 totals 14 residues. The CDR3 loop reads CASSLVGGLNEQYF. The CDR3 coding sequence is TGCGCCAGCAGCTTGGTTGGGGGGCTAAATGAGCAGTACTTC. The whole variable domain, filled in from reference TRBV5-1 and TRBJ2-5, reads KAGVTQTPRYLIKTRGQQVTLSCSPISGHRSVSWYQQTPGQGLQFLFEYFSETQRNKGNFPGRFSGRQFSNSRSEMNVSTLELGDSALYLCASSLVGGLNEQYFGPGTRLLVL.

The chain links TRBV6-1 to TRBJ1-2; perhaps TRBD1 as D (5 bases). The germline V and J ends were trimmed by 9 bases and 3 bases, with 20 bases remaining between them. Germline V gene data show CDR1 as MNHNS and CDR2 as SASEGT. The CDR3 length is 15 residues. Here the CDR3 reads CASRITPDTYYGYTF. The CDR3 DNA follows: TGTGCCAGTCGGATTACTCCGGACACCTACTATGGCTACACCTTC.

This clonotype showed up many times. The genes are TRBV20-1 and TRBJ1-6, with 7 bases lining up with TRBD1. The germline V gene encodes CDR1 DFQATT and CDR2 SNEGSKA (reference sequence). This CDR3 is 13 amino acids long. J was trimmed by 10 bases and V by 6 bases; bases with no gene match: 9. The CDR3 sequence: CSASGQRDSPLHF. The CDR3 bases are TGCAGTGCCTCGGGACAGAGGGACTCACCCCTCCACTTT.

To note about this clonotype: A single base separates this from a much larger clone, so it may be a read error. The V gene is TRBV20-1, the J gene TRBJ1-1; D might be TRBD1 (5 bases). CDR1 is DFQATT, CDR2 SNEGSKA, per germline (reference sequence). The CDR3 has 13 amino acids. The V end was cut by 3 bases, the J end by 3 bases, with 11 bases between. CDR3 protein: CSARQRGYTEAFF. The CDR3 region has the DNA TGCAGTGCTAGGCAACGGGGGTACACTGAAGCTTTCTTT.

This clonotype occurred a few times. This may be a read error: a much more frequent sequence differs by one nucleotide. The chain recombines TRBV12-3 or TRBV12-4 with TRBJ2-1; possible D gene TRBD1, 6 bases. The better agreement between TRBJ2-7 and the DNA end casts doubt on the J call. The CDR3 consists of 14 residues. CDR3 protein: CASSGTPLHNEQYF. CDR3 coding DNA: TGTGCCTCATCCGGGACACCGCTACACAATGAGCAGTACTTC.

Many counts were recorded for this clonotype. This chain links TRBV27 with TRBJ2-5; no clear D gene. The CDR3 is 13 residues long. Germline assignment: CDR1 MNHEY and CDR2 SMNVEV (reference sequence). The V gene lost 3 bases and the J gene lost 3 bases, with 8 bases spanning the gap. CDR3 residues: CASSLTFEETQYF. CDR3 sequence (DNA): TGTGCCAGCAGTTTGACTTTTGAAGAGACCCAGTACTTC.

This clonotype was detected many times. This chain links TRBV6-2 or TRBV6-3 with TRBJ2-7, with 10 bases identical to TRBD2. Germline-derived CDR1 and CDR2 are MNHEY and SVGEGT. V shed 5 bases, J shed 2 bases, and the junction held 3 bases outside the gene matches. This CDR3 region has 14 residues. The CDR3 nucleotides are TGTGCCAGCAGTACTAGCGGGATAGCCTACGAGCAGTACTTC. It specifies CASSTSGIAYEQYF.

The chain is built from TRBV7-9 and TRBJ2-1; D may be TRBD2 (5 bases). The end of the DNA fits TRBJ2-7 better, so the J call may be wrong. Germline V lookup: CDR1 SEHNR, CDR2 FQNEAQ (reference sequence). The CDR3 loop spans 16 amino acids. CDR3: CASSLAAGSSYNEQYF. The CDR3 DNA reads TGTGCCAGCAGCTTAGCGGCGGGTAGCTCCTACAATGAGCAGTACTTC.

V gene TRBV12-3 or TRBV12-4 combines with J gene TRBJ2-4; D gene unclear. TRBJ2-5 matches the DNA end more closely, so the J call is doubtful. The CDR3 spans 14 residues. Written as DNA, the CDR3 is TGTGCCAGCAGTTATAGAGTAGGTGAAGAGACCCAGTACTTC. Translation gives CASSYRVGEETQYF.

This clonotype occurred many times. The genes are TRBV12-3 or TRBV12-4 and TRBJ1-2, with 7 nucleotides matching TRBD1. The CDR3 consists of 13 residues. The V gene end was trimmed by 4 bases and the J gene end by 6 bases; junction bases not matched to a gene: 5. CDR3 sequence (DNA): TGTGCCAGCAGTTCCACAGGGGCAGATGGCTACACCTTC. It specifies CASSSTGADGYTF.

As for this clonotype: This clone may be a read error of a much larger clone one base away. The chain recombines TRBV20-1 with TRBJ2-1; D is unclear. This CDR3 contains 14 residues. Trimming left V 3 bases short and J 3 bases short, with 12 bases between. Looked up from germline, CDR1 is DFQATT and CDR2 is SNEGSKA (reference sequence). The CDR3 DNA reads TGCAGTGCTAGTGGCCAAGACTTCTACAATGAGCAGTTCTTC. It codes for CSASGQDFYNEQFF.

Concerning this clonotype: Given a much more abundant clone one base away, this may be a read error. The CDR3 DNA sequence: TGCGCCAGCAGCCAATGGGACCGGGACATCTACTGCGAGCAGTACTTC. As protein: CASSQWDRDIYCEQYF. The chain couples TRBV4-3 to TRBJ2-7; weak D call: TRBD1 (6 bases). The germline V and J ends were trimmed by 2 bases and 6 bases, with 20 bases remaining between them. The CDR3 length is 16 residues. Per the germline V gene, CDR1 is LGHNA and CDR2 is YSLEER.

J is TRBJ2-3 and V is TRBV7-2; tentatively, D is TRBD1 (7 bases). CDR1 is SGHTA and CDR2 is FQGNSA in the germline V gene. V was shortened by 2 bases and J by 5 bases, with 14 bases between the two germline ends. CDR3 length equals 15 residues. The CDR3 here is CASSLWRGRVDTQYF. The CDR3 DNA sequence: TGTGCCAGCAGCTTATGGAGGGGGCGAGTAGATACGCAGTATTTT.

Of note for this clonotype: This sequence may be a read error, since a much larger clone differs from it by one base. This chain joins TRBV27 and TRBJ2-1; 11 nucleotides line up with TRBD1. The germline V gene encodes CDR1 MNHEY and CDR2 SMNVEV (reference sequence). The CDR3 runs 15 residues. The CDR3 DNA sequence: TGTGCCTGCAGGAGGACAGGGGGCGGCTACAATGAGCAGTTCTTC. Amino acids: CACRRTGGGYNEQFF.